This T cell receptor beta chain is drawn from a study of blood T cell repertoires in COVID-19. Across the whole study: The United States, Italy and Spain supplied acute and convalescent COVID-19 samples. Sources were T cells, B-cell-depleted T cells, or PBMCs; the material itself was cDNA or gDNA.

In the original workflow: Estimates of nucleated cell counts were drawn from the amplification of reference gene primers. Profiling relied on immunoSEQ multiplex PCR, and the TCRdb table lists in-frame clones only, not all of them. V and J calls and clone size are as listed in that table; D and trimming were resolved from the DNA. Among 150,000 or so clones, 77% were seen once, and the ten largest hold roughly 8.9%. Germline lookup yields CDR1 SGHTA and CDR2 FQGTGA. The CDR3 is 13 amino acids. Trimming cost V 5 bases and J 3 bases, with 9 bases left between them. The J gene is TRBJ2-3, the V gene TRBV7-3; no definite D call. Material for sequencing was peripheral blood. The receptor comes from a woman in her forties or fifties with active or convalescent COVID-19. The chain's CDR3 is CASSLASTDTQYF. Here the CDR3 DNA reads TGTGCCAGCAGCCTGGCTTCTACAGATACGCAGTATTTT.